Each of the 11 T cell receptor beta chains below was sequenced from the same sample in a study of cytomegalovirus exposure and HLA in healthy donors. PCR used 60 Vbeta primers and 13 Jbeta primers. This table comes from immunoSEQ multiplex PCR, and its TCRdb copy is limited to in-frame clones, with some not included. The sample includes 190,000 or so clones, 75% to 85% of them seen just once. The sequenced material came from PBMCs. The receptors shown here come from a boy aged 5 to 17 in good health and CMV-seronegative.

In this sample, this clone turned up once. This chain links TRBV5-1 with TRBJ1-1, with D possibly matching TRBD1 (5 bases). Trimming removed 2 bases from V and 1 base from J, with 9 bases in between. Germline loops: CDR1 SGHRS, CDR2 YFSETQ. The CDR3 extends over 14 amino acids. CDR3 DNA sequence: TGCGCCAGCAGCTTTAGTGGACAGAACACTGAAGCTTTCTTT. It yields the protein CASSFSGQNTEAFF.

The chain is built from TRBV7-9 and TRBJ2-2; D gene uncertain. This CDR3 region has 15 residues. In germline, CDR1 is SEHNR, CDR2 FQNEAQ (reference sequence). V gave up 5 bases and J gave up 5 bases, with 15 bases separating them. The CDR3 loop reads CASSITDGSTGELFF. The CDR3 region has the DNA TGTGCCAGCAGCATCACTGACGGGTCGACCGGGGAGCTGTTTTTT.

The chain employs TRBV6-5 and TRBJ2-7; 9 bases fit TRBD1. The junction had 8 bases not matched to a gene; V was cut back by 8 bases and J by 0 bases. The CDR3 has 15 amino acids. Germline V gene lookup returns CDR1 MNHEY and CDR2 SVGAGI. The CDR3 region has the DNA TGTGCCAGCCAAATCGACAGGGGGTCCTCCTACGAGCAGTACTTC. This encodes CASQIDRGSSYEQYF.

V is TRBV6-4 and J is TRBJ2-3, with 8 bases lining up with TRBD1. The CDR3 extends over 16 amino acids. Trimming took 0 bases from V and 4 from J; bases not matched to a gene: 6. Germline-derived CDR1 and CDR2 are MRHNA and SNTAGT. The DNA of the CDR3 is TGTGCCAGCAGTGACTCCGGACAGGGCTCATCAGATACGCAGTATTTT. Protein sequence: CASSDSGQGSSDTQYF.

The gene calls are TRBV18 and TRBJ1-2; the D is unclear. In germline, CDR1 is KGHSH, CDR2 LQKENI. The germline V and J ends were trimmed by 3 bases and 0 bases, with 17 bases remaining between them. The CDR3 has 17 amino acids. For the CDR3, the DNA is TGTGCCAGCTCACCTACTTTCCCCTCCGAAGCTAACTATGGCTACACCTTC. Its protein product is CASSPTFPSEANYGYTF.

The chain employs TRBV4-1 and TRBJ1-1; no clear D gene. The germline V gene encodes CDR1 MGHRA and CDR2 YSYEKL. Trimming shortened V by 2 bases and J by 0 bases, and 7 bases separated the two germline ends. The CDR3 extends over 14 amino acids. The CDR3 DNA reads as TGCGCCAGCAGCCAACATAGCATGAACACTGAAGCTTTCTTT. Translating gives CASSQHSMNTEAFF.

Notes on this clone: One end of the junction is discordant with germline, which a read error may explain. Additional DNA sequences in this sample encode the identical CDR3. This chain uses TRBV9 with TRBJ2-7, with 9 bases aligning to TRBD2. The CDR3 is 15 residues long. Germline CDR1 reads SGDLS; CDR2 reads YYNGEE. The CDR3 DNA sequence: TGTGCCAGCAGCGTAGAGCCTAGCGGGAACTACGAGCAGTACTTT. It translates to CASSVEPSGNYEQYF.

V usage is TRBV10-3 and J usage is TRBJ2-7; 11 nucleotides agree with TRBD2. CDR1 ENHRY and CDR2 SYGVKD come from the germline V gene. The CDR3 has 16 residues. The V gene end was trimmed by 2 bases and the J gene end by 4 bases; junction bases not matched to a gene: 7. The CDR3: CAISEPGTSGIYEQYF. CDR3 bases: TGTGCCATCAGTGAGCCAGGGACTAGCGGAATTTACGAGCAGTACTTC.

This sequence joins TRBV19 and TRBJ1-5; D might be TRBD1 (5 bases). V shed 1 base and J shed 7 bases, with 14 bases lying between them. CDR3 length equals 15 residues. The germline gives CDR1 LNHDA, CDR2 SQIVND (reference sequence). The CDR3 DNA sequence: TGTGCCAGTAGTATAGCCGACAGCAGGAGCCAGCCCCAGCATTTT. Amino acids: CASSIADSRSQPQHF.

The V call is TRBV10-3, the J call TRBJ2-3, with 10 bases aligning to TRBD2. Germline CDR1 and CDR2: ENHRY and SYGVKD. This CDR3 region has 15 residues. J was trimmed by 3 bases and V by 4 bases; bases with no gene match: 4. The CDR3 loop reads CAISALAGVTDTQYF. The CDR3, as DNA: TGTGCCATCAGTGCCCTAGCGGGAGTGACAGATACGCAGTATTTT.

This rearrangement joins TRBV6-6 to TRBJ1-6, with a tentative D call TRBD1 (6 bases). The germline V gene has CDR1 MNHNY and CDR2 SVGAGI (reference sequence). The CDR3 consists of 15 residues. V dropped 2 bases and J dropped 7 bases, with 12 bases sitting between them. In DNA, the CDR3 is TGTGCCAGCAGTTACACCTGGACAGAGAATTCACCCCTCCACTTT. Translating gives CASSYTWTENSPLHF.